This T cell receptor beta chain was identified during a study of beta chain features in type 1 diabetes listed by TCRdb under 2018. About the investigation overall: No differences in mean age, gender distribution, total cell number or subset yield were found between patients and healthy donors. A total of roughly 98,000,000 sorted cells were examined across all samples, and RNA yield correlated strongly with the number of cells per subset. Naive and central memory subsets were obtained from all 30 or so donors, but regulatory and stem cell-like memory subsets were isolated from only 8 patients and about eight healthy donors. The study compared TCRB repertoires of sorted circulating CD4+ T cell subsets between recently diagnosed type 1 diabetes patients and matched healthy donors. Beyond this particular receptor, the publication reports: The naive, central memory and regulatory TCRB repertoires appeared to resemble one another more closely among patients than among healthy donors. Because the HLA sub-analyses included only small numbers of individuals, any influence of HLA type on TCRB rearrangement was left unresolved. Patients with type 1 diabetes made fewer insertions and deleted more nucleotides at VDJ recombination sites, implying thymic rearrangement abnormalities. PCR may preferentially amplify shorter templates, but because patient and control samples were amplified and corrected together, any resulting skew would affect both groups equally. Because cDNA rather than genomic DNA was sequenced, highly expressing activated cells could have been over-represented, although no difference in activation and CD3 levels was found between groups. Type 1 diabetes patients showed a moderate but significant shortening of TCRB CDR3 length in all four CD4+ subsets.

As to this clone: The clone's antigen remains unknown. Base qualities are not at hand, and no much larger clone is one base apart.

The High Capacity cDNA Reverse Transcription Kit was used to reverse transcribe all of the isolated RNA, meaning that expressed TCRB transcripts were what got sequenced. Naive, central memory and regulatory T cell samples underwent deep immunoSEQ sequencing, averaging approximately 3.5 million total reads per sample. After sorted cells were lysed in RLT buffer, RNA was extracted with DNase-treated RNeasy Micro or Mini kits, with the choice depending on cell number. Each cell subset was processed on its own to prevent cross-contamination, while patient and healthy donor samples were processed together. The immunoSEQ multiplex PCR was used to amplify TCRB sequences from cDNA, yielding 87-bp fragments that span the CDR3 region. Amplicons were sequenced on the Illumina HiSeq platform. The published analysis was carried out like this. Synthetic template baselines were used to correct PCR bias computationally, reads within Hamming distance 2 were collapsed, and singletons that could not be merged were discarded. Reads were aligned against IMGT to assign V, D and J genes, CDR3 length and insertions or deletions at six rearrangement sites. Within each subset, clonotype counts were normalized to sorted cell number, and only after that were true diversity and Gini coefficients computed with the tcR R package. The overlap coefficient, calculated on TCRB nucleotide sequences, was used to measure repertoire sharing. Out-of-frame TCRB sequences from naive cells were analyzed as a proxy for the pre-selection repertoire. This immuneACCESS table, as held by TCRdb, lists in-frame sequences with V and J called but not all clones. Of the missing ones, under half trace to an unresolved V gene in checked studies; the others have no known cause. V and J calls and clone size follow that table, whereas D and trimming were derived from the DNA. This sample has 900,000 or so clones in its table, and about a sixth of those were observed once. Of the sample, 0.02% to 0.025% falls within the top ten clones.

Each donor gave one peripheral blood draw, averaging approximately 110 mL, which was collected into heparinised tubes. A BD FACSAria II was used to sort naive, central memory, regulatory and stem cell-like memory CD4+ T cells with a panel that included CD45RO, CCR7, CD25, CD127, CD95 and CD27. Purity was above 95% for every sorted population. PBMCs were isolated immediately by Lymphoprep density gradient centrifugation and stained directly without culture. To minimize batch effects, samples were stained and sorted in pairs, one healthy donor with one patient per experiment. The CDR3 spans 17 residues, from the cysteine through the phenylalanine. The kept DNA is CDR3 alone, 51 bases in frame from the first base.

Recombination joined TRBV21-1 with TRBJ2-3; TRBD1, the table's D call, was not compared with the DNA. TRBV21-1 is labeled a pseudogene. The material sequenced was naive CD4+ T cells from blood. The cell subset or site label on this specimen signifies: true naive CD4+ T cells. The receptor comes from a woman aged 18-29 years in good health. The nucleotide sequence reads TGTGCCAGCAGCAAAGAGGGGGAACGCCACGACACAGATACGCAGTATTTT. It specifies CASSKEGERHDTDTQYF.